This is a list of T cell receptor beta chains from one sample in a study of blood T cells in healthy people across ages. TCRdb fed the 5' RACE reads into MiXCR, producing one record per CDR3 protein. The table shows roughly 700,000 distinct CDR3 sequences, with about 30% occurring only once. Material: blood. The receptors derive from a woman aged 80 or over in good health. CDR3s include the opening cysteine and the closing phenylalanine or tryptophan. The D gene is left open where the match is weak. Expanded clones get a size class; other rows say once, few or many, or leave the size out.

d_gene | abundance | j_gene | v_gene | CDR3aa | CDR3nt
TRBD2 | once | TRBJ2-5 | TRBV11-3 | CASSLRGGQETQCF | TGTGCCAGCAGCTTACGCGGGGGTCAAGAGACCCAGTGCTTC
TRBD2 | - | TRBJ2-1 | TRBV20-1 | CSAPGTSGGKYNEQFF | TGCAGTGCCCCCGGGACTAGCGGGGGGAAGTACAATGAGCAGTTCTTC
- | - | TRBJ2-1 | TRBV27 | CASTPGLLSSYNEQFF | TGTGCCAGCACCCCTGGCCTGCTGAGCTCCTACAATGAGCAGTTCTTC
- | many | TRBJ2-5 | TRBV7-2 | CASSAQPRGETQYF | TGTGCCAGCAGCGCCCAACCTAGGGGGGAGACCCAGTACTTC
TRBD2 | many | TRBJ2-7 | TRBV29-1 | CSVATSGGEFYEQYF | TGCAGCGTTGCGACTAGCGGGGGGGAATTCTACGAGCAGTACTTC
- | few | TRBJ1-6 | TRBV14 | CASSQANLGLSPLHF | TGTGCCAGCAGCCAAGCGAACTTGGGCCTTTCACCCCTCCACTTT
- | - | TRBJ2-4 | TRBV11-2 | CASSFGGWDIAKNIQYF | TGTGCCAGCAGCTTTGGGGGTTGGGACATAGCCAAAAACATTCAGTACTTC
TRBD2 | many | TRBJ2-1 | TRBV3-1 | CASSQSRGGGEEQFF | TGTGCCAGCAGCCAAAGCAGGGGCGGGGGGGAGGAGCAGTTCTTC
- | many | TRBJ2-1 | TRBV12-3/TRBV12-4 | CASSALRTRNEQFF | TGTGCCAGCAGTGCATTGAGGACTCGCAATGAGCAGTTCTTC
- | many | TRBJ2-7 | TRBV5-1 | CASSLVHGGTYEQYF | TGCGCCAGCAGCTTGGTTCATGGCGGGACCTACGAGCAGTACTTC
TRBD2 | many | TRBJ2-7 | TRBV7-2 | CASSSWTSRGEQYF | TGTGCCAGCAGCTCCTGGACTAGCCGAGGCGAGCAGTACTTC
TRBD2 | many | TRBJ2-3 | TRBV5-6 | CASSLAGGGTDTQYF | TGTGCCAGCAGCCTAGCTGGCGGGGGGACAGATACGCAGTATTTT
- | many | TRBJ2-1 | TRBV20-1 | CSARVPTRYNEQFF | TGCAGTGCTAGAGTGCCCACTAGGTACAATGAGCAGTTCTTC
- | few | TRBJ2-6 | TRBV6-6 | CASSRGRGAGANVRTF | TGTGCCAGCAGCCGAGGACGGGGGGCTGGGGCCAACGTCCGGACTTTC
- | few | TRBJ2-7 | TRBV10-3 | CAIEGSNSYEQYF | TGTGCCATCGAGGGGTCCAACAGTTACGAGCAGTACTTC
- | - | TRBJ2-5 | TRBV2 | CASSERGQPQETQYF | TGTGCCAGCAGTGAAAGGGGTCAGCCGCAAGAGACCCAGTACTTC
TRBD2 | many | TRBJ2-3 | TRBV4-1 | CASSQRFSGGPSDTQYF | TGCGCCAGCAGCCAACGCTTCAGCGGGGGCCCCTCGGATACGCAGTATTTT
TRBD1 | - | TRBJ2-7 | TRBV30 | CASSFFQGASYEQYF | TGTGCCAGCAGCTTTTTCCAGGGGGCGTCCTACGAGCAGTACTTC
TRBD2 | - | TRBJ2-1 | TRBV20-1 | CSAREGSGGPNEQFF | TGCAGTGCTAGGGAGGGGAGCGGGGGGCCTAATGAGCAGTTCTTC
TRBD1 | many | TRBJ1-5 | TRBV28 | CASSFTDRGNQPQHF | TGTGCCAGCAGTTTTACTGACAGGGGCAATCAGCCCCAGCATTTT
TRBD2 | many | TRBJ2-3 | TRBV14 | CASSARLAGTTDTQYF | TGTGCCAGCAGCGCCCGACTAGCGGGGACCACAGATACGCAGTATTTT
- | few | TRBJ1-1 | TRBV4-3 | CASSQVSSAEAFF | TGCGCCAGCAGCCAAGTATCAAGCGCTGAAGCTTTCTTT
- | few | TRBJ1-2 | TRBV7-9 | CASSWGEIIGGYTF | TGTGCCAGCAGCTGGGGAGAAATCATAGGAGGCTACACCTTC
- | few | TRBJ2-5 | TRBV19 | CATGPTQETQYF | TGTGCCACCGGGCCCACCCAAGAGACCCAGTACTTC
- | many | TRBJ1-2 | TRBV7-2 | CASSLSRQTINYGYTF | TGTGCCAGCAGCTTATCAAGACAGACTATCAACTATGGCTACACCTTC
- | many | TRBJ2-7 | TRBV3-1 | CASSQDFGLSGEQYF | TGTGCCAGCAGCCAAGATTTTGGCCTCTCGGGGGAGCAGTACTTC
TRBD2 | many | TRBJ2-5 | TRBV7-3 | CASSLVGGGTQETQYF | TGTGCCAGCAGCTTAGTCGGCGGGGGAACCCAAGAGACCCAGTACTTC
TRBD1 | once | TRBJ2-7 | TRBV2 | CASSLYSRGRYNEQYF | TGTGCCAGCAGCCTATATTCGAGGGGGCGCTACAACGAGCAGTACTTC
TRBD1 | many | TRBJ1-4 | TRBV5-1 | CASSFRTGEEKLFF | TGCGCCAGCAGCTTTAGGACAGGGGAAGAAAAACTGTTTTTT
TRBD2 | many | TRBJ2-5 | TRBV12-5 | CASAPGRGGRETQYF | TGTGCTAGTGCCCCCGGGCGGGGGGGCCGAGAGACCCAGTACTTC
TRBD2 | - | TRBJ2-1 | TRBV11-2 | CASSFGLAGGHNEQFF | TGTGCCAGCAGCTTCGGACTAGCGGGAGGGCACAATGAGCAGTTCTTC
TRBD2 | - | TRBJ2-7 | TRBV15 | CATSGGLAGSYNEQYF | TGTGCCACCAGCGGCGGACTAGCGGGGTCCTACAATGAGCAGTACTTC
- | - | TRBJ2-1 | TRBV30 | CAWILRRGALDEQFF | TGTGCCTGGATCCTACGGAGGGGGGCCCTCGATGAGCAGTTCTTC
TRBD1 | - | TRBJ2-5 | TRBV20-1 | CSARGRRGQEVTQYF | TGCAGTGCTAGGGGGAGAAGGGGGCAGGAGGTGACCCAGTACTTC
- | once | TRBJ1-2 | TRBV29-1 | CSVEEFGQGINGYTF | TGCAGCGTTGAAGAGTTCGGCCAGGGTATCAATGGCTACACCTTC
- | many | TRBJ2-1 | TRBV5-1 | CASSWGANEQFF | TGCGCCAGCAGCTGGGGGGCCAATGAGCAGTTCTTC
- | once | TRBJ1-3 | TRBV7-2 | CAGSLDRQAGNTIYF | TGTGCCGGCAGCTTAGATAGGCAAGCTGGAAACACCATATATTTT